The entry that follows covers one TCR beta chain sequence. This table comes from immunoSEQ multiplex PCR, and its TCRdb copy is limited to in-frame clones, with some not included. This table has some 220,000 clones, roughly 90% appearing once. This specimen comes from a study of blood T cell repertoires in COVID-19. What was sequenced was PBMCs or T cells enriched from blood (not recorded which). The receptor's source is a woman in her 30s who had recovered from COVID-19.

CDR3 coding DNA: TGTGCCAGCAGCCAAGACGGCTACGAGCAGTACTTC. Translation: CASSQDGYEQYF. The J gene is TRBJ2-7, the V gene TRBV4-2; D not certain. Looked up from germline, CDR1 is LGHNA and CDR2 is YNFKEQ. CDR3 length: 12 residues. Trimming removed 0 bases from V and 3 bases from J, with 3 bases in between.